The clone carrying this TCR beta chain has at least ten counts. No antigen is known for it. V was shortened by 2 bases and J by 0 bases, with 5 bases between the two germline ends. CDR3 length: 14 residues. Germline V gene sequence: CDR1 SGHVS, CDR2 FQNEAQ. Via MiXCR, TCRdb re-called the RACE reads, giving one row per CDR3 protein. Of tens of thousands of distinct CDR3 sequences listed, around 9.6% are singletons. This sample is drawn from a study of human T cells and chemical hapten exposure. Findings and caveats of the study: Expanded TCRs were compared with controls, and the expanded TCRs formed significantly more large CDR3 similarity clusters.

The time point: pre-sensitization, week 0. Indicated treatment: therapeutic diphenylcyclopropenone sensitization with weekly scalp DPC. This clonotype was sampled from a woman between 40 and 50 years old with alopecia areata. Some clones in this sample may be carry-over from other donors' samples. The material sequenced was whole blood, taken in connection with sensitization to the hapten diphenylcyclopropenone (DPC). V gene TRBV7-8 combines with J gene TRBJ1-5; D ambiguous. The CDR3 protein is CASSLSHSNQPQHF. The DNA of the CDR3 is TGTGCCAGCAGCTTATCCCATAGCAATCAGCCCCAGCATTTT.